The 5 T cell receptor beta chains below were found in one sample sequenced in a study of radiation and T cells in renal cell carcinoma. Profiled with immunoSEQ multiplex PCR; TCRdb holds only in-frame clones, not every one. In the table there are some 120,000 clones, about 81% of which are singletons. Time point given: blood 2 weeks post-SBRT. The treatment: 15 Gy SBRT to primary tumor, nephrectomy 4 weeks later. The sample in question was blood, obtained from a patient whose treatment included radiotherapy and nephrectomy. These TCRs come from a woman in her sixties or seventies with renal cell carcinoma.

V and J are TRBV9 and TRBJ2-5; TRBD1 agrees at 9 bases. The length of the CDR3 is 16 residues. J gave up 5 bases and V 0 bases, and 8 bases lay outside the gene matches. Looked up from germline, CDR1 is SGDLS and CDR2 is YYNGEE. The CDR3: CASSVEWGQGGETQYF. The CDR3, as DNA: TGTGCCAGCAGCGTAGAATGGGGACAGGGCGGGGAGACCCAGTACTTC. Drawing the rest from reference TRBV9 and TRBJ2-5, the complete variable domain is DSGVTQTPKHLITATGQRVTLRCSPRSGDLSVYWYQQSLDQGLQFLIQYYNGEERAKGNILERFSAQQFPDLHSELNLSSLELGDSALYFCASSVEWGQGGETQYFGPGTRLLVL.

The CDR3 DNA is TGTGCCAGCAGCCTTACCAAGGGACCGACAGGGGGGAATGAGCAGTTCTTC. Translated: CASSLTKGPTGGNEQFF. J is TRBJ2-1 and V is TRBV13; 9 bases are shared with TRBD1. Germline V gives CDR1 PRHDT, CDR2 FYEKMQ (reference sequence). CDR3 length: 17 amino acids. Trimming removed 5 bases from V and 7 bases from J; junction bases left unmatched: 15.

The V gene is TRBV7-2, the J gene TRBJ2-1, with D possibly called TRBD1 or TRBD2 (5 bases each). Looked up from germline, CDR1 is SGHTA and CDR2 is FQGNSA. CDR3 length equals 11 residues. V lost 8 bases, J lost 3 bases, and 5 bases lay in between. The CDR3 region has the DNA TGTGCCAGCGGGGGCTACAATGAGCAGTTCTTC. Translating it yields CASGGYNEQFF. The full variable domain, with the rest looked up from reference TRBV7-2 and TRBJ2-1, is GAGVSQSPSNKVTEKGKDVELRCDPISGHTALYWYRQSLGQGLEFLIYFQGNSAPDKSGLPSDRFSAERTGGSVSTLTIQRTQQEDSAVYLCASGGYNEQFFGPGTRLTVL.

The rearrangement uses TRBV27 and TRBJ2-4, with 8 bases lining up with TRBD2. V lost 5 bases and J lost 9; bases outside the gene matches: 12. The V gene's germline CDR1 is MNHEY and CDR2 SMNVEV (reference sequence). The CDR3 contains 15 residues. The chain's CDR3 is CASSPWTSHEAIQYF. CDR3 bases: TGTGCCAGCAGTCCGTGGACTAGCCATGAAGCCATTCAGTACTTC.

This chain connects TRBV11-2 to TRBJ1-4, with D possibly being TRBD1 (5 bases). Per the germline V gene, CDR1 is SGHAT and CDR2 is FQNNGV. The CDR3 has 13 residues. V dropped 3 bases and J dropped 6 bases, with 8 bases sitting between them. The CDR3 here is CASSFLGDEKLFF. Written as DNA, the CDR3 is TGTGCCAGCAGCTTTCTGGGGGATGAAAAACTGTTTTTT.